This T cell receptor beta chain is from a study of blood T cell repertoires in COVID-19. Turning to the study itself: Sites across the United States, Italy and Spain contributed samples from acute and convalescent COVID-19.

V gave up 6 bases and J gave up 6 bases, with 15 bases separating them. Germline CDR1 reads WSHSY; CDR2 reads SAAADI. This CDR3 contains 13 residues. How the authors handled the data: Reference gene primer amplification yielded estimated nucleated cell counts. The data were produced by immunoSEQ multiplex PCR, yet TCRdb's version contains in-frame clones alone and is incomplete. The DNA was the basis for D and trimming; V, J and clone size are from that table. This table has about 210,000 clones, about four fifths appearing once. The chain employs TRBV10-2 and TRBJ2-7; TRBD1 might be the D (6 bases). Sample: peripheral blood. The clonotype comes from a woman in her 40s with acute or convalescent COVID-19. The CDR3 bases are TGCGCCAGCAGCAACACAGGGTCGGGCGAGCAGTACTTC. Its protein is CASSNTGSGEQYF.